These T cell receptor beta chains were read from a single sample in a study of B cell selection in AIRE deficiency. Libraries were prepared by immunoSEQ multiplex PCR; TCRdb keeps only in-frame clonotypes and omits some of them. The data hold some 25,000 clones, with roughly 97% observed a single time. Sequenced material: CD4+CD127+ conventional T cells sorted from PBMCs. The receptors originated from a human donor in good health. CDR3s include the opening cysteine and the closing phenylalanine or tryptophan. The D gene is left open where the match is weak.

CDR3 protein	V gene	J gene	D gene
CASSPRGGGNTEAFF	TRBV27	TRBJ1-1	-
CAWSRTIFTEAFF	TRBV30	TRBJ1-1	-
CASRRSGANVLTF	TRBV28	TRBJ2-6	-
CSARVVETQYF	TRBV20-1	TRBJ2-5	-
CASSVASLAGAPEQFF	TRBV9	TRBJ2-1	TRBD2
CASPPRAQYF	TRBV27	TRBJ2-3	-
CASSFSSRDKTLRYNNEQFF	TRBV27	TRBJ2-1	-
CASSAQLGRVYTF	TRBV11-2	TRBJ1-2	-
CASSLFGGEETQYF	TRBV7-2	TRBJ2-5	-
CASSLKGTDTQYF	TRBV5-6	TRBJ2-3	-
CASSLGQGNTEAFF	TRBV7-3	TRBJ1-1	TRBD1
CASSQAGTSVDTQYF	TRBV4-1	TRBJ2-3	TRBD2
CASSQVLRAGGSSYEQYF	TRBV4-3	TRBJ2-7	TRBD2
CASRYRGPGRGNEQFF	TRBV11-2	TRBJ2-1	-
CASSYTGLAGEYEQYF	TRBV6-5	TRBJ2-7	TRBD2
CASTGGVYTEAFF	TRBV7-9	TRBJ1-1	TRBD1
CASTHGTPNPHEQFF	TRBV5-1	TRBJ2-1	-
CASSPGRTADTDTQYF	TRBV19	TRBJ2-3	-
CASTRGEGTGYTF	TRBV6-9	TRBJ1-2	-
CASSLGASGLGEQFF	TRBV7-8	TRBJ2-1	TRBD2
CASSSGTTPNYGYTF	TRBV27	TRBJ1-2	-
CASSRPALSSTEAFF	TRBV7-9	TRBJ1-1	-
CASSQALQGANTGELFF	TRBV4-2	TRBJ2-2	TRBD1
CASRWTGTTDTQYF	TRBV6-5	TRBJ2-3	TRBD1
CASSLTASSYNSPLHF	TRBV28	TRBJ1-6	-
CASSPRTGTETQYF	TRBV9	TRBJ2-5	TRBD1
CASSQSGPGGDTEAFF	TRBV4-2	TRBJ1-1	-
CASSPGGSTGELFF	TRBV7-2	TRBJ2-2	-
CSVGQGDGYGYTF	TRBV29-1	TRBJ1-2	TRBD1
CASSSSRLLTYEQYF	TRBV28	-	-
CASSESLDPSTKQYF	TRBV10-1	TRBJ2-5	-
CASMSERYEQYF	TRBV19	-	-
CASSLVGATNEKLFF	TRBV5-1	TRBJ1-4	-
CASGPGRETGELFF	TRBV12-5	TRBJ2-2	TRBD2
CASRITGRPEKLFF	TRBV6-1	TRBJ1-4	-
CASSSPGVNSPLHF	TRBV28	TRBJ1-6	-
CASSQGSRGRQFF	TRBV4-2	TRBJ2-1	-
CASSLRDGLPETQYF	TRBV18	TRBJ2-5	-
CAATGEEKLFF	TRBV28	TRBJ1-4	TRBD1
CASSQEVALSYNEQFF	TRBV4-1	TRBJ2-1	-
CASSLKALTYNEQFF	TRBV7-3	TRBJ2-1	-
CASRSAGAGSNQPQHF	TRBV19	TRBJ1-5	-
CASSQEPGQGFRALHF	TRBV4-1	TRBJ1-6	TRBD1
CASSLSWERNEKLFF	TRBV27	TRBJ1-4	-